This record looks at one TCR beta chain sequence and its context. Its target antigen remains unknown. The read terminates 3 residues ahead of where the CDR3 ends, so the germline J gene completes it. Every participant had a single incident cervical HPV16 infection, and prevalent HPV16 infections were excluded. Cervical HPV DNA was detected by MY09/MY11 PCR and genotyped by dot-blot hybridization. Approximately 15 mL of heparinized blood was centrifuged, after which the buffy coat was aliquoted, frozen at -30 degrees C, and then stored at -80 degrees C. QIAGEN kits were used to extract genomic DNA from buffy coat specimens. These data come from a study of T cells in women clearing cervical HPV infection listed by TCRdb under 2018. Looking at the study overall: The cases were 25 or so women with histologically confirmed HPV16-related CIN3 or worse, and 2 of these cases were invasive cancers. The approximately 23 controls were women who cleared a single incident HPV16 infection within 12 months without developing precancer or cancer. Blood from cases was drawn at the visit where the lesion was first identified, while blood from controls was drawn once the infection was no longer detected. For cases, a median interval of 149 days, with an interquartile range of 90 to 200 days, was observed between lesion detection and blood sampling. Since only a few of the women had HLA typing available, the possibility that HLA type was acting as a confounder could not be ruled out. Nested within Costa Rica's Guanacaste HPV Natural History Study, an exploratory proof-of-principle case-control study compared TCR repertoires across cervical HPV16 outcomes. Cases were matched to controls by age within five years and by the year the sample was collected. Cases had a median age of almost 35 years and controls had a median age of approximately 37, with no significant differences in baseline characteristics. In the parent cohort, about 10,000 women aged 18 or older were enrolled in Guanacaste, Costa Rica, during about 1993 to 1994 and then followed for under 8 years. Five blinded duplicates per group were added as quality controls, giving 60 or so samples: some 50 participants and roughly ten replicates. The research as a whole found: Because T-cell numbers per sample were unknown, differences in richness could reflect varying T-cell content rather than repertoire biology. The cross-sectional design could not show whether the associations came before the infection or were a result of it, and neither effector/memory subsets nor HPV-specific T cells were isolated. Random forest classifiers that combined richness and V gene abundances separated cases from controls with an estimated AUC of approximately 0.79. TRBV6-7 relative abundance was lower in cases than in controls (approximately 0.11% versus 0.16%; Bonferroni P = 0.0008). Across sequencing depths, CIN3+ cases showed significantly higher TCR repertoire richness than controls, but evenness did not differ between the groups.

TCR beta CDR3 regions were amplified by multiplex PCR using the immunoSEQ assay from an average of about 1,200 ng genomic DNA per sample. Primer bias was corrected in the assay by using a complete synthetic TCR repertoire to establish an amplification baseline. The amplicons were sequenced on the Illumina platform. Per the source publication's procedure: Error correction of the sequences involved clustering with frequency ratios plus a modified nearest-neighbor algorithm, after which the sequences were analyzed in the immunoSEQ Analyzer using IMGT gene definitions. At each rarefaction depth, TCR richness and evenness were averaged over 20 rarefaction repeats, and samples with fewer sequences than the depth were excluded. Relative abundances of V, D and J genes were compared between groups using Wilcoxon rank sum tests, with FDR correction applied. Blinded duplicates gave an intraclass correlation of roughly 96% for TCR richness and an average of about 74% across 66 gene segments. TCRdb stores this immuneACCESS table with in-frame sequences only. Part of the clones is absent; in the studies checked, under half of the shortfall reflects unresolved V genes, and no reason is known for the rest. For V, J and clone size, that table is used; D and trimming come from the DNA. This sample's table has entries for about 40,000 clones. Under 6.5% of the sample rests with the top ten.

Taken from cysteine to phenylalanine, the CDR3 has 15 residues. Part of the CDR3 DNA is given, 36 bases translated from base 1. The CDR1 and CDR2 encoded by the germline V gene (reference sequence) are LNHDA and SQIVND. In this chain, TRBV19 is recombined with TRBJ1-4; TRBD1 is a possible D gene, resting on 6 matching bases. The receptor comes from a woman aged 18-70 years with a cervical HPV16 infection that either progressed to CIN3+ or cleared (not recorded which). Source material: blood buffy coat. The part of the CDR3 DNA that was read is TGTGCCAGCCCCGGGACAAATGCCGAAGACAACGTA. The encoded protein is CASPGTNAEDNV. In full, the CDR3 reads CASPGTNAEDNVLFF. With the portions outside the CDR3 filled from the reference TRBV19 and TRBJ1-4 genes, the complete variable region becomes DGGITQSPKYLFRKEGQNVTLSCEQNLNHDAMYWYRQDPGQGLRLIYYSQIVNDFQKGDIAEGYSVSREKKESFPLTVTSAQKNPTAFYLCASPGTNAEDNVLFFGSGTQLSVL.